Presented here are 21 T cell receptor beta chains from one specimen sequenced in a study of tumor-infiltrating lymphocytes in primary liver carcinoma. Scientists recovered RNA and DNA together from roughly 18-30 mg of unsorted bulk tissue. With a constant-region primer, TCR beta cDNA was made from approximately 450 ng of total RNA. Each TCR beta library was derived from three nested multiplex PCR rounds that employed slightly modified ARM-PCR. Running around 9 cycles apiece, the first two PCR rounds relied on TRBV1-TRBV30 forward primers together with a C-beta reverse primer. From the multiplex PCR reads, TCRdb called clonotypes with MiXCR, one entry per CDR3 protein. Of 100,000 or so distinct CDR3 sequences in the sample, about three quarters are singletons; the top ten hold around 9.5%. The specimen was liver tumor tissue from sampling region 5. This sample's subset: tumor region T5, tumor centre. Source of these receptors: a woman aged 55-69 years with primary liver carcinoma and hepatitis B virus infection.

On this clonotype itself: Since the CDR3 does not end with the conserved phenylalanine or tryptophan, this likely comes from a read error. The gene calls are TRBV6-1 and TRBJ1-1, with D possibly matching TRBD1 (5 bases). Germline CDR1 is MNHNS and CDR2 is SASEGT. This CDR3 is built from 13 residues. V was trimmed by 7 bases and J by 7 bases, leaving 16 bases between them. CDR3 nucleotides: TGTGCCAGCAACTTCGCTGAGGGGAGTGAAGCTTTCTAT. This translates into CASNFAEGSEAFY.

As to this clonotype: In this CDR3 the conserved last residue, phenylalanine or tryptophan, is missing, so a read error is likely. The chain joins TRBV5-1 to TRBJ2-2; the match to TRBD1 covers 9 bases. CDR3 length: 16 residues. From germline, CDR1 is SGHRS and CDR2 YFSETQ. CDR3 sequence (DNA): TGCGTCAGCAGCTTGATGGGACAGGGAAACACCGGGGAGCTGTTTTCT. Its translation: CVSSLMGQGNTGELFS.

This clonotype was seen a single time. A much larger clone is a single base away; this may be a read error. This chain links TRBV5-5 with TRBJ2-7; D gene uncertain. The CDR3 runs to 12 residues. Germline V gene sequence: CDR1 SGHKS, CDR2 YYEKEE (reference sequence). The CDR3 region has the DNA TGTGCCAGCAGCCAAACCTCCTACGAGCACTACTTC. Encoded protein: CASSQTSYEHYF.

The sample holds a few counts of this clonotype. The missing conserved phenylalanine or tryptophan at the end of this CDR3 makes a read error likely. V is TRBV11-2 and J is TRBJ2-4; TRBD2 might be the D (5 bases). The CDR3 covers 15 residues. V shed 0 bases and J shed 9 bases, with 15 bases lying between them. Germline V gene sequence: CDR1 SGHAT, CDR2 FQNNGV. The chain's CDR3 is CASSLEPASRAIQYS. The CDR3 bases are TGTGCCAGCAGCTTAGAACCGGCTAGCCGGGCCATTCAGTACTCC.

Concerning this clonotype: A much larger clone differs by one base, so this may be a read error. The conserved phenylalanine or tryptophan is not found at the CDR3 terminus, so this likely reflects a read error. The CDR3 DNA follows: TGTGCCAGCAGCCATGAATCTATTCCAACTAATGAAAAACTGTTTTTG. The encoded protein is CASSHESIPTNEKLFL. The chain carries TRBV7-8 and TRBJ1-4, with unresolved D. This CDR3 spans 16 amino acids. CDR1 is SGHVS, CDR2 FQNEAQ, per germline. V was pared by 5 bases and J by 0 bases, with 13 bases between.

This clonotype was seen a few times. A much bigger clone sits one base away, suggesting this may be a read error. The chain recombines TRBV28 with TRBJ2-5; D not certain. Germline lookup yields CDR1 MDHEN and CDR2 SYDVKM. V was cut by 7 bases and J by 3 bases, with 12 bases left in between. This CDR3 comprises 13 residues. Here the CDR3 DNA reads TGTGCCAGCATGGTGGGCACAGAAGAGACCCAGTACTTC. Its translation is CASMVGTEETQYF.

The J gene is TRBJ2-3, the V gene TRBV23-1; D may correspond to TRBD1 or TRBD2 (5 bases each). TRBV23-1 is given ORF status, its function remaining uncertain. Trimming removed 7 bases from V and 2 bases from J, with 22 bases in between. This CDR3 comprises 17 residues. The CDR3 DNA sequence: TGCGCCAGCATCCAGGGAATTGCGGGTCCTAACACAGATACGCAGTATTTT. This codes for CASIQGIAGPNTDTQYF.

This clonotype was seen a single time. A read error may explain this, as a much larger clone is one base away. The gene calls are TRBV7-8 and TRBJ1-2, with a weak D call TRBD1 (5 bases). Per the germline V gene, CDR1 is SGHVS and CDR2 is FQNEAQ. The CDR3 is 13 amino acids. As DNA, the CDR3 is TGTGCCAGCAGCTTAGCAGGGGCCGCCGGCTACGCCTTC. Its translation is CASSLAGAAGYAF.

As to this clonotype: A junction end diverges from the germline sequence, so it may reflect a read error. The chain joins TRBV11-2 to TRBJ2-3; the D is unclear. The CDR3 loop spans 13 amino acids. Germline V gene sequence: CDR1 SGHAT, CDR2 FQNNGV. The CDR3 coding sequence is TGTGTCAGCAGCTTAAACCGAGGAGATACGCAGTATTTT. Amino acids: CVSSLNRGDTQYF.

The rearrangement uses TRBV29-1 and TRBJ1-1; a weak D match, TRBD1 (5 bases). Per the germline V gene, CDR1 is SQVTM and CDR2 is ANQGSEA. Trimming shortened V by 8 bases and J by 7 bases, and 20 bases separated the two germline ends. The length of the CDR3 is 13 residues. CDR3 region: CSTKDSYGSEAFF. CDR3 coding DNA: TGCAGCACCAAAGACAGCTATGGGAGTGAAGCTTTCTTT. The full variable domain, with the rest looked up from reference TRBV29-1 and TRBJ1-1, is SAVISQKPSRDICQRGTSLTIQCQVDSQVTMMFWYRQQPGQSLTLIATANQGSEATYESGFVIDKFPISRPNLTFSTLTVSNMSPEDSSIYLCSTKDSYGSEAFFGQGTRLTVV.

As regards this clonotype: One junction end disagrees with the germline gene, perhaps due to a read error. CDR3 sequence reads: CSVRTGNQPQHF. In nucleotides, the CDR3 is TGCAGCGTTCGGACAGGGAATCAGCCTCAGCATTTT. The V and J genes are TRBV29-1 and TRBJ1-5, with 8 bases matching TRBD1. Germline loops: CDR1 SQVTM, CDR2 ANQGSEA. This CDR3 comprises 12 residues.

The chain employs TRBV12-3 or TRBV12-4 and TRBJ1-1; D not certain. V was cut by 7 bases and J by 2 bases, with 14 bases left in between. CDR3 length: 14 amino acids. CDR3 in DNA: TGTGCCAGCATTCTCTACATACTCAACACTGAAGCTTTCTTT. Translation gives CASILYILNTEAFF.

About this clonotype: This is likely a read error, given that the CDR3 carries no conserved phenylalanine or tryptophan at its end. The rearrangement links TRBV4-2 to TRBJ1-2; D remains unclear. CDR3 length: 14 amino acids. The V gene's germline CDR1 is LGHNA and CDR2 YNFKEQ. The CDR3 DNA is TGTGCCAGGAGCCAAGTTGGGACTAACTATGGCTACACCTTA. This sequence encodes CARSQVGTNYGYTL.

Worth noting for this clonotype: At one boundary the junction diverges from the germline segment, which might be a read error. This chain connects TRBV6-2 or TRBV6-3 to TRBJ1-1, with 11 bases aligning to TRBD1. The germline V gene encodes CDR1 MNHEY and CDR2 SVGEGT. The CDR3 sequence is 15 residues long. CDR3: CVSSPWDRGSTEAFF. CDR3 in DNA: TGTGTCAGCAGTCCCTGGGACAGGGGGTCCACTGAAGCTTTCTTT.

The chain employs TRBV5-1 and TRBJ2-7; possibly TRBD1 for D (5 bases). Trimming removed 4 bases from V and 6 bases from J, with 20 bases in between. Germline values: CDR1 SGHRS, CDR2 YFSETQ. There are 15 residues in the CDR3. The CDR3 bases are TGCGCCAGCAGCATCCTTGGGGCATCGGGTACCGAGCAGTACTTC. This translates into CASSILGASGTEQYF.

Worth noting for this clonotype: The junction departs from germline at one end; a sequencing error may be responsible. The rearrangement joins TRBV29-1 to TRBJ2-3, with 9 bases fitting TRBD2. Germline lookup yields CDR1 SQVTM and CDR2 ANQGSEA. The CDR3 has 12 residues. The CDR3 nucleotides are TGCAGCGCGGCGATAGCGGGAGATATGCAGTATTTT. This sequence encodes CSAAIAGDMQYF.

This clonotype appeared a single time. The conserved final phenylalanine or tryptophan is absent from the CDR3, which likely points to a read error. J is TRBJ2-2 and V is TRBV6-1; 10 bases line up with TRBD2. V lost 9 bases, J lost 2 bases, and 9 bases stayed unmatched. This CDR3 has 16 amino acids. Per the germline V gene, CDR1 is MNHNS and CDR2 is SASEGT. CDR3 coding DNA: TGTGCCAGGAGCTCCGGGACTAGCGTTAACACCGGGGAGCTGTTTAAT. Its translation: CARSSGTSVNTGELFN.

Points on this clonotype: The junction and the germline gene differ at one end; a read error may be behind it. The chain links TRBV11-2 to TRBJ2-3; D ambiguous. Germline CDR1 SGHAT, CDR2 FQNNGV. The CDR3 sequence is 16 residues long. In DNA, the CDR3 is TGTGCCAGCATCGACGGTGGGCGGAAGGATACAGATAGGCAGTATTTT. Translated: CASIDGGRKDTDRQYF.

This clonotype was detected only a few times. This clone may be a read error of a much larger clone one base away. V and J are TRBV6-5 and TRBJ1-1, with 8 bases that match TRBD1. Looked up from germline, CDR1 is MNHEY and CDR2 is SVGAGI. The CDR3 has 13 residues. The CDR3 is CASSRDRNAEAFF. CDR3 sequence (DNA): TGTGCCAGCAGTCGGGACAGGAACGCTGAAGCTTTCTTT.

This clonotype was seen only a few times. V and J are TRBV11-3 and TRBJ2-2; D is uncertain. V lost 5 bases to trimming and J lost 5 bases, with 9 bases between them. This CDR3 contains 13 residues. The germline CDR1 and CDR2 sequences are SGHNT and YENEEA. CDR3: CASSVPPTGELFF. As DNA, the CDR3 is TGTGCCAGCAGCGTTCCTCCAACCGGGGAGCTGTTTTTT.

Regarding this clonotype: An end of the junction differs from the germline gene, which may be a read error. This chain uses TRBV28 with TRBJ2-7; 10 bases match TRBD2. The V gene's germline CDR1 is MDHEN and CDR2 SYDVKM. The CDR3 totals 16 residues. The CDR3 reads CVSSFLGLASPYEQYF. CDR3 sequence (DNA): TGTGTCAGCAGTTTCCTGGGACTAGCGTCTCCCTACGAGCAGTACTTC.